This T cell receptor (beta chain) was identified during a study of shared clonotypes between healthy human individuals. General study results and limits: Clonotypes that were shared across a handful of donors made up around 5.5% of naive CD4 clonotypes. Among donors, clonotype sharing was expected to be affected by sequencing depth.

From CD4+ cells came CD45RA+ naive and CD45RA-negative memory subsets. With regard to this clone: The antigen is not known.

CDR1 and CDR2 from the germline V gene are MDHEN and SYDVKM. The CDR3 contains 16 residues. V was pared by 5 bases and J by 5 bases, with 12 bases of the junction left unmatched. Sequenced by immunoSEQ multiplex PCR; TCRdb stores in-frame clones only, minus some. The sample has a few million clones, 80% to 95% seen once; the top ten hold under 0.45%. The receptor was derived from a man between 18 and 29 years old in good health. Some clones in this sample may be carry-over from other donors' samples. The rearrangement links TRBV28 to TRBJ1-2; 9 positions agree with TRBD1. Sequenced: naive CD4+ T cells from PBMCs. Noted subset: CD45RA+ positively selected. CDR3 in amino acids: CASSAPATGGRYGYTF. The CDR3 DNA follows: TGTGCCAGCAGTGCTCCAGCGACAGGGGGAAGGTATGGCTACACCTTC.